This is a list of T cell receptor beta chains from one sample in a study of T-cell reconstitution after alpha-beta-depleted transplantation in children. TCRdb used MiXCR to reprocess the PCR reads, holding one entry per CDR3 protein. This table has 500,000 to 650,000 distinct CDR3 sequences, more than 9.5% appearing once. Sequences were derived from PBMCs, mostly from graft donor cells, sampled 180 days after TCRalphabeta/CD19-depleted stem cell transplant. The receptors shown here come from a female patient aged 2 to 10 who had a stem cell transplant for aplastic anemia, so the T cells may come from the graft donor. Each CDR3 is given with its conserved first and last residue. Each record gives: CDR3 length, clone size, V gene, D gene, J gene, CDR3 DNA, CDR3 protein. The D gene is left open where the match is weak. Clone size is given for some rows only: seen once, a few or many times, or a class if the clone is expanded.

15,.,TRBV20-1,TRBD2,TRBJ2-7,TGCAGTGCTAACCCGATAGCGGGGAAGTCCTACGAGCAGTACTTC,CSANPIAGKSYEQYF
12,many,TRBV27,.,TRBJ2-2,TGTGCCAGCAGTTTTAACACCGGGGAGCTGTTTTTT,CASSFNTGELFF
13,.,TRBV25-1,.,TRBJ2-7,TGTGCCAGCAGTAGACAGGCAGGCTACGAGCAGTACTTC,CASSRQAGYEQYF
14,.,TRBV28,.,TRBJ1-2,TGTGCCAGCAGTGGGACTCCTGTTAACTATGGCTACACCTTC,CASSGTPVNYGYTF
14,few,TRBV28,.,TRBJ2-5,TGTGCCAGCAGTTTAGGTAATATCGAGGAGACCCAGTACTTC,CASSLGNIEETQYF
16,.,TRBV20-1,.,TRBJ2-2,TGCAGTGCTAGAGTTGTGCCTAGCCCCAACACCGGGGAGCTGTTTTTT,CSARVVPSPNTGELFF
16,.,TRBV6-2/TRBV6-3,TRBD1,TRBJ2-7,TGTGCCAGCAGTTACCTCGGGACAGGGGGTTCCTACGAGCAGTACTTC,CASSYLGTGGSYEQYF
15,many,TRBV5-1,.,TRBJ2-3,TGCGCCAGCAGCTTGGCCTTTGGTGGCACAGATACGCAGTATTTT,CASSLAFGGTDTQYF
17,many,TRBV9,TRBD1,TRBJ1-3,TGTGCCAGCAGCGCTCAGGGGGCAATTCACTCTGGAAACACCATATATTTT,CASSAQGAIHSGNTIYF
13,few,TRBV5-1,TRBD1,TRBJ1-1,TGCGCCAGCAGCTACGACAGGGAGACTGAAGCTTTCTTT,CASSYDRETEAFF
15,.,TRBV6-2/TRBV6-3,.,TRBJ1-5,TGTGCCAGCAGTTACTCGAGTGGGGGCTGGCAGCCCCAGCATTTT,CASSYSSGGWQPQHF
16,few,TRBV4-3,TRBD1,TRBJ1-6,TGCGCCAGCAGCCAAGGCAACAGGGGGCTTAATTCACCCCTCCACTTT,CASSQGNRGLNSPLHF
15,.,TRBV6-2/TRBV6-3,TRBD2,TRBJ2-7,TGTGCCAGCATTCCCTCGGGACTACCCTCCTACGAGCAGTACTTC,CASIPSGLPSYEQYF
19,.,TRBV4-2,TRBD2,TRBJ2-7,TGTGCCAGCAGCCCATCCGGGACTAGTCCTTATCTGTCGTACGACGAGCAGTACTTC,CASSPSGTSPYLSYDEQYF
16,.,TRBV3-1,TRBD1,TRBJ2-6,TGTGCCAGCAGCCAACAAGACAGGGCTGGGGCCAACGTCCTGACTTTC,CASSQQDRAGANVLTF
16,.,TRBV15,TRBD2,TRBJ2-1,TGTGCCACAAAAAGAGAGGCCAGCGGGAGGGCCGATGAGCAGTTCTTC,CATKREASGRADEQFF
10,many,TRBV20-1,.,TRBJ2-7,TGCAGTGCCCGCCCCTTCGAGCAGTACTTC,CSARPFEQYF
19,many,TRBV5-1,.,TRBJ2-1,TGCGCCAGCAGCTTGGCCATGGTCTGGATCACGAGCTCCTACAATGAGCAGTTCTTC,CASSLAMVWITSSYNEQFF
15,many,TRBV12-3/TRBV12-4,TRBD2,TRBJ2-2,TGTGCCAGCAGTTTCCACGGGAGGTACACCGGGGAGCTGTTTTTT,CASSFHGRYTGELFF
16,few,TRBV29-1,TRBD2,TRBJ2-1,TGCAGCGTTGATCGCCCAGGACTAGCACCCTACAATGAGCAGTTCTTC,CSVDRPGLAPYNEQFF
17,few,TRBV28,TRBD2,TRBJ2-1,TGTGCCAGCAGTTCGAACTCGGGACTAGCGGGAGTTGATGAGCAGTTCTTC,CASSSNSGLAGVDEQFF
14,.,TRBV4-3,TRBD2,TRBJ2-3,TGCGCCAGCGGAAAGCGGGGCCCAACAGATACGCAGTATTTT,CASGKRGPTDTQYF
17,few,TRBV3-1,TRBD2,TRBJ2-1,TGTGCCAGCAGCCAAGATCTTCTAGCGGGGTCCTACAATGAGCAGTTCTTC,CASSQDLLAGSYNEQFF
18,few,TRBV6-2/TRBV6-3,.,TRBJ1-3,TGTGCCAGCACCGGGAGATATGGTAGATACAACTCTGGAAACACCATATATTTT,CASTGRYGRYNSGNTIYF
14,few,TRBV9,.,TRBJ2-5,TGTGCCAGCACCGTTGGAAGGGGACAAGAGACCCAGTACTTC,CASTVGRGQETQYF
14,.,TRBV6-5,.,TRBJ2-5,TGTGCCAGCAGTTATTTACCCAACCAAGAGACCCAGTACTTC,CASSYLPNQETQYF
12,.,TRBV7-7,.,TRBJ2-3,TGTGCCAGCAGTCACCCGGGGGATACGCAGTATTTT,CASSHPGDTQYF
19,.,TRBV9,TRBD2,TRBJ2-1,TGTGCCAGCAGCCTCAGAGGGTGGGCACTAGCGGGAGGGTATGCAGAGCAGTTCTTC,CASSLRGWALAGGYAEQFF
17,many,TRBV15,TRBD2,TRBJ2-2,TGTGCCACCAGCAGAGGAATAGCGGGTTCGAACACCGGGGAGCTGTTTTTT,CATSRGIAGSNTGELFF
17,.,TRBV12-3/TRBV12-4,TRBD1,TRBJ2-4,TGTGCCAGCAGTTCCAGACAGGGGGCGATAGCCAAAAACATTCAGTACTTC,CASSSRQGAIAKNIQYF
13,few,TRBV29-1,.,TRBJ1-1,TGCAGCGTTGAGTCAGGGCCGGGTACTGAAGCTTTCTTT,CSVESGPGTEAFF
14,.,TRBV7-9,.,TRBJ2-7,TGTGCCAGCAGCTTCACTAGTCGGGGTAACGAGCAGTACTTC,CASSFTSRGNEQYF
14,.,TRBV10-3,TRBD1,TRBJ2-7,TGTGCCATCAGTCTCGGGACAGGGGAGTACGAGCAGTACTTC,CAISLGTGEYEQYF
16,.,TRBV5-1,.,TRBJ2-2,TGCGCCAGCAGCTTGACCACGTCCGCGAACACCGGGGAGCTGTTTTTT,CASSLTTSANTGELFF
14,many,TRBV29-1,.,TRBJ1-1,TGCAGCGTTGGGGTCGGGACGCGTGGGTTTGAAGCTTTCTTT,CSVGVGTRGFEAFF
12,few,TRBV20-1,TRBD1,TRBJ1-5,TGCAGTGCTTCAGGGGGGGTGCGGCCCCAGCATTTT,CSASGGVRPQHF
15,.,TRBV11-2,.,TRBJ2-7,TGTGCCAGCAGCTTAGTCGGAGGGGGCCCCTACGAGCAGTACTTC,CASSLVGGGPYEQYF
14,.,TRBV5-1,.,TRBJ2-1,TGCGCCAGCAGCTTGGAAGTAGAAGGGGCCGAGCAGTTCTTC,CASSLEVEGAEQFF
17,few,TRBV20-1,.,TRBJ2-1,TGCAGTGCTAGCGCCCTAGGGGGAGGGAGGGCCCAGAATGAGCAGTTCTTC,CSASALGGGRAQNEQFF
14,many,TRBV12-3/TRBV12-4,TRBD1,TRBJ1-1,TGTGCCAGCAGCCCGGACAGGGCGAACACTGAAGCTTTCTTT,CASSPDRANTEAFF
16,few,TRBV28,TRBD2,TRBJ2-5,TGTGCCAGCAGTTCGGCAAAAGCGGGAGGGGGAGAGACCCAGTACTTC,CASSSAKAGGGETQYF
17,.,TRBV7-8,.,TRBJ2-3,TGTGCCAGCAGCTTGGTGGAGGACAACGCCCGACTAGATACGCAGTATTTT,CASSLVEDNARLDTQYF
14,many,TRBV7-2,TRBD2,TRBJ2-5,TGTGCCAGCAGCTTAATGGGACTAGGGGAGACCCAGTACTTC,CASSLMGLGETQYF
15,.,TRBV7-9,TRBD1,TRBJ2-7,TGTGCCAGCAGCCCTCTAGGACAGGAGGTCTACGAGCAGTACTTC,CASSPLGQEVYEQYF